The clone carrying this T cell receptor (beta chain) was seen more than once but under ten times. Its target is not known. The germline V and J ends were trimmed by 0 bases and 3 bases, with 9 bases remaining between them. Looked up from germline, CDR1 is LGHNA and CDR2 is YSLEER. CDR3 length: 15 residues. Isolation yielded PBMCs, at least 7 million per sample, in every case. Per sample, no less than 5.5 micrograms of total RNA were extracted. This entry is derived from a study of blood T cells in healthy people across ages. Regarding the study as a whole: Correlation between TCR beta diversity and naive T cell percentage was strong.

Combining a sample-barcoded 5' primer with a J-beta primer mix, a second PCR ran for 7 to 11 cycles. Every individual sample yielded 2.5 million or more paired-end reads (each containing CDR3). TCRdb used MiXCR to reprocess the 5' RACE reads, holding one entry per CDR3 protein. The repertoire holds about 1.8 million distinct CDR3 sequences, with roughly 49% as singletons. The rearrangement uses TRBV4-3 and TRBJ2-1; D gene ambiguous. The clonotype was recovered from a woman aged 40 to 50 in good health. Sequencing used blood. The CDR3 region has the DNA TGCGCCAGCAGCCAAGATCAGACGAGCTACAATGAGCAGTTCTTC. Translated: CASSQDQTSYNEQFF.